Below, 25 T cell receptor beta chains from the same sample are listed, as sequenced in a study of T cells in localized non-small cell lung cancer. Measured with immunoSEQ multiplex PCR; TCRdb has only the in-frame clones, and not every one. The data show roughly 58,000 clones, with roughly 79% seen just once and about 4.5% held by the top ten. Specimen: PBMCs, collected before any cancer treatment. These TCRs come from a man aged 40 to 69 with stage II lung adenocarcinoma.

The rearrangement links TRBV7-2 to TRBJ2-7; D remains unclear. The V and J ends lost 1 base and 3 bases respectively, with 4 bases between them. This CDR3 region has 12 residues. From germline, CDR1 is SGHTA and CDR2 FQGNSA. Here the CDR3 DNA reads TGTGCCAGCAGCTTAGTCAGCTACGAGCAGTACTTC. It yields the protein CASSLVSYEQYF.

The rearrangement joins TRBV29-1 to TRBJ2-7; 8 bases agree with TRBD1. The CDR3 contains 13 residues. Trimming cost V 7 bases and J 7 bases; bases outside gene matches: 12. Germline V gene data show CDR1 as SQVTM and CDR2 as ANQGSEA. The CDR3, as DNA: TGCAGCGCCAAAGGGCAGGGGGCGAGGGAGCAGTACTTC. This sequence encodes CSAKGQGAREQYF.

The V call is TRBV2, the J call TRBJ2-2; D is undetermined. The CDR3 runs 14 residues. Trimming shortened V by 5 bases and J by 1 base, and 8 bases separated the two germline ends. CDR1 is SNHLY, CDR2 FYNNEI, per germline. CDR3 residues: CASSLVGNTGELFF. As DNA, the CDR3 is TGTGCCAGCAGTCTTGTAGGGAACACCGGGGAGCTGTTTTTT.

The chain joins TRBV9 to TRBJ2-1; 7 bases map to TRBD1. Trimming took 0 bases from V and 3 from J; bases not matched to a gene: 6. The germline V gene encodes CDR1 SGDLS and CDR2 YYNGEE. The CDR3 loop spans 16 amino acids. CDR3 amino acids: CASSVEDRDGYNEQFF. For the CDR3, the DNA is TGTGCCAGCAGCGTAGAAGACAGGGACGGCTACAATGAGCAGTTCTTC. Complete variable domain (other parts from reference TRBV9 and TRBJ2-1): DSGVTQTPKHLITATGQRVTLRCSPRSGDLSVYWYQQSLDQGLQFLIQYYNGEERAKGNILERFSAQQFPDLHSELNLSSLELGDSALYFCASSVEDRDGYNEQFFGPGTRLTVL.

The chain carries TRBV6-4 and TRBJ1-1, with D uncertain. The germline V gene encodes CDR1 MRHNA and CDR2 SNTAGT. The CDR3 has 14 residues. Trimming cost V 4 bases and J 2 bases, with 11 bases left between them. Here the CDR3 reads CASSVTDGNTEAFF. The CDR3 nucleotides read TGTGCCAGCAGTGTAACGGATGGAAACACTGAAGCTTTCTTT.

The chain employs TRBV2 and TRBJ2-2; no clear D gene. The CDR3 contains 14 residues. Germline values: CDR1 SNHLY, CDR2 FYNNEI. Trimming removed 6 bases at V and 3 bases at J, with 11 bases between. CDR3: CASSPLRDTGELFF. As DNA, the CDR3 is TGTGCCAGCAGCCCCCTTCGAGACACCGGGGAGCTGTTTTTT. Full variable domain (rest looked up from reference TRBV2 and TRBJ2-2): EPEVTQTPSHQVTQMGQEVILRCVPISNHLYFYWYRQILGQKVEFLVSFYNNEISEKSEIFDDQFSVERPDGSNFTLKIRSTKLEDSAMYFCASSPLRDTGELFFGEGSRLTVL.

The chain joins TRBV25-1 to TRBJ1-6, with a weak D call TRBD1 (5 bases). Germline CDR1 is MGHDK and CDR2 is SYGVNS. The V gene lost 7 bases and the J gene lost 4 bases, with 14 bases spanning the gap. This CDR3 is 15 amino acids long. CDR3: CASKEEGSYNSPLHF. CDR3 bases: TGTGCCAGCAAGGAGGAGGGGTCTTATAATTCACCCCTCCACTTT.

This clone was observed a single time. The chain combines TRBV28 with TRBJ1-1; the D gene is possibly TRBD1 (6 bases). The germline gives CDR1 MDHEN, CDR2 SYDVKM. This CDR3 is 15 amino acids long. Trimming took 6 bases from V and 0 from J, leaving 14 bases between them. The CDR3 loop is CASSSPQGMNTEAFF. CDR3 nucleotide sequence: TGTGCCAGCAGCAGCCCCCAGGGGATGAACACTGAAGCTTTCTTT.

This chain connects TRBV7-8 to TRBJ1-1; D remains ambiguous. From germline, CDR1 is SGHVS and CDR2 FQNEAQ. Trimming shortened V by 1 base and J by 2 bases, and 5 bases separated the two germline ends. This CDR3 is 13 amino acids long. This chain's CDR3 is CASSLVVNTEAFF. The CDR3, as DNA: TGTGCCAGCAGCTTAGTGGTAAACACTGAAGCTTTCTTT.

This chain links TRBV2 with TRBJ2-7, with D perhaps matching TRBD2 (6 bases). V was trimmed by 5 bases and J by 5 bases, leaving 13 bases between them. This CDR3 is built from 13 residues. The V gene's germline CDR1 is SNHLY and CDR2 FYNNEI. The CDR3 protein is CASSNGQRDEQYF. As DNA, the CDR3 is TGTGCCAGCAGTAATGGTCAGCGGGACGAGCAGTACTTC.

This clone was recorded only once. The chain recombines TRBV19 with TRBJ2-5; D gene ambiguous. V shed 1 base and J shed 2 bases, with 11 bases lying between them. The germline V gene has CDR1 LNHDA and CDR2 SQIVND (reference sequence). This CDR3 comprises 15 residues. The chain's CDR3 is CASSIGAGDQETQYF. Here the CDR3 DNA reads TGTGCCAGTAGTATAGGGGCAGGAGATCAAGAGACCCAGTACTTC.

The chain has TRBV18 and TRBJ2-7; TRBD1 matches at 8 bases. Germline V gene lookup returns CDR1 KGHSH and CDR2 LQKENI. The J segment lost 3 bases and the V segment lost 3 bases, leaving 4 bases of the junction unmatched. There are 14 residues in the CDR3. CDR3 residues: CASSPVTGVYEQYF. The CDR3, as DNA: TGTGCCAGCTCACCGGTGACAGGGGTCTACGAGCAGTACTTC.

This chain connects TRBV10-3 to TRBJ1-2; 9 positions agree with TRBD1. Germline CDR1 and CDR2: ENHRY and SYGVKD. The V gene end was trimmed by 6 bases and the J gene end by 2 bases; junction bases not matched to a gene: 10. This CDR3 has 16 residues. CDR3 DNA sequence: TGTGCCATCAGAGGACAGGGGCGGCTAGGCAACTATGGCTACACCTTC. This encodes CAIRGQGRLGNYGYTF.

V gene TRBV7-9 combines with J gene TRBJ2-3; TRBD2 aligns across 11 bases. The length of the CDR3 is 16 residues. The junction had 10 bases not matched to a gene; V was cut back by 5 bases and J by 6 bases. From germline, CDR1 is SEHNR and CDR2 FQNEAQ (reference sequence). The CDR3 sequence is CASSPPTSGVRDTQYF. In nucleotides, the CDR3 is TGTGCCAGCAGCCCTCCGACTAGCGGGGTCAGGGATACGCAGTATTTT.

This CDR3 reads CASSYPGTVYGYTF. The CDR3 DNA sequence: TGTGCCAGCAGCTACCCCGGGACAGTCTATGGCTACACCTTC. The chain links TRBV7-9 to TRBJ1-2; 7 bases map to TRBD1. The CDR3 runs to 14 residues. V trimming: 4 bases; J trimming: 4 bases; junction bases outside the gene matches: 6. Germline CDR1 and CDR2: SEHNR and FQNEAQ (reference sequence).

V usage is TRBV19 and J usage is TRBJ2-4, with a tentative D call TRBD1 (6 bases). CDR3 length: 14 amino acids. The V and J ends lost 5 bases and 3 bases respectively, with 11 bases between them. The germline V gene encodes CDR1 LNHDA and CDR2 SQIVND (reference sequence). CDR3 coding DNA: TGTGCCAGTAGTTCAGGGGATGTCAAAAACATTCAGTACTTC. Translating gives CASSSGDVKNIQYF.

The genes are TRBV4-2 and TRBJ1-1; no firm D call. CDR1 is LGHNA, CDR2 YNFKEQ, per germline. The ends were cut back, 4 bases at V and 5 bases at J, with 17 bases in the middle. This CDR3 has 15 residues. The chain's CDR3 is CASSPNQFTWTEAFF. The CDR3 nucleotides are TGTGCCAGCAGCCCAAATCAATTTACATGGACTGAAGCTTTCTTT.

The chain recombines TRBV4-3 with TRBJ2-7; D is tentatively TRBD1 or TRBD2 (5 bases each). This CDR3 contains 16 residues. V was trimmed by 0 bases and J by 5 bases, leaving 17 bases between them. Germline lookup yields CDR1 LGHNA and CDR2 YSLEER. The CDR3 is CASSQELAGTINEQYF. As DNA, the CDR3 is TGCGCCAGCAGCCAAGAATTAGCAGGGACGATAAACGAGCAGTACTTC.

This clone was seen a single time. The chain has TRBV7-3 and TRBJ2-6; 8 bases are a match to TRBD1. V trimming: 5 bases; J trimming: 0 bases; junction bases outside the gene matches: 9. This CDR3 region has 18 residues. The V gene's germline CDR1 is SGHTA and CDR2 FQGTGA. CDR3 bases: TGTGCCAGCAGCCGACAGGGGCCGCTAATCTCTGGGGCCAACGTCCTGACTTTC. Its protein product is CASSRQGPLISGANVLTF.

The V and J genes are TRBV6-1 and TRBJ1-1, with 9 bases matching TRBD1. Germline V lookup: CDR1 MNHNS, CDR2 SASEGT. This CDR3 is 14 amino acids long. Germline trimming cut 9 bases from V and 2 bases from J; bases unmatched to any gene: 7. Here the CDR3 DNA reads TGTGCCAGTAAATCGGGACAGGGAAACACTGAAGCTTTCTTT. Its protein is CASKSGQGNTEAFF.

The chain employs TRBV30 and TRBJ2-2; a weak D match, TRBD2 (5 bases). Trimming stripped 4 bases from V and 9 bases from J, with 9 bases between. Germline V lookup: CDR1 GTSNPN, CDR2 SVGIG (reference sequence). This CDR3 region has 11 residues. Here the CDR3 DNA reads TGTGCCTGGATGAGGGCTAGGGAGCTGTTTTTT. Translating gives CAWMRARELFF.

The V and J genes are TRBV5-1 and TRBJ2-5; unclear D gene. The CDR3 length is 14 residues. The V gene lost 2 bases and the J gene lost 8 bases, with 16 bases spanning the gap. CDR1 and CDR2 from the germline V gene are SGHRS and YFSETQ. The CDR3 DNA is TGCGCCAGCAGCTTCGACGACCCCCTGGAAACCCAGTACTTC. It specifies CASSFDDPLETQYF.

The rearrangement joins TRBV2 to TRBJ2-7; no definite D call. This CDR3 is built from 15 residues. Germline V gene lookup returns CDR1 SNHLY and CDR2 FYNNEI. Trimming pared 2 bases from V and 4 bases from J, leaving 15 bases between. CDR3 sequence: CASSEIGRRSYEQYF. CDR3 in DNA: TGTGCCAGCAGTGAAATTGGTAGACGGTCGTACGAGCAGTACTTC.

The chain uses TRBV6-1 and TRBJ2-7, with TRBD1 as a possible D gene (6 bases). The germline V gene encodes CDR1 MNHNS and CDR2 SASEGT. With 7 bases removed from V and 6 bases from J, the gap between germline ends came to 22 bases. This CDR3 region has 15 residues. CDR3 nucleotides: TGTGCCAGCAAAGGGGCAGGGGCGAAATCGGGCGAGCAGTACTTC. It encodes CASKGAGAKSGEQYF.

The V and J genes are TRBV19 and TRBJ1-1; D gene unclear. Germline CDR1 and CDR2: LNHDA and SQIVND (reference sequence). The CDR3 spans 13 residues. V was pared by 3 bases and J by 0 bases, with 5 bases between. CDR3 sequence reads: CASSIALNTEAFF. The CDR3 nucleotides read TGTGCCAGTAGTATCGCCCTGAACACTGAAGCTTTCTTT.